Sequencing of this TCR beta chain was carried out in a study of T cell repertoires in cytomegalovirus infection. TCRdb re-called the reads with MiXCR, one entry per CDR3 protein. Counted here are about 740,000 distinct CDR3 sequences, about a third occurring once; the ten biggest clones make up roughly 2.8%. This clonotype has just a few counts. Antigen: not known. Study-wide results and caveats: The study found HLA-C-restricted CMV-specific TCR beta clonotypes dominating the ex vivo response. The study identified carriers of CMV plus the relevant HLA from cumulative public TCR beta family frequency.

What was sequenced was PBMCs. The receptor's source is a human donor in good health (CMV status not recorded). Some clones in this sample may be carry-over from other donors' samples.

CDR3: CASSFRTSGSNTDTQYF. CDR3 nucleotides: TGTGCCAGCAGCTTCCGGACTAGCGGGAGTAATACAGATACGCAGTATTTT. The J gene is TRBJ2-3, the V gene TRBV7-6, with 13 bases that match TRBD2. The CDR3 loop spans 17 amino acids. The V gene's germline CDR1 is SGHVS and CDR2 FNYEAQ. J lost 3 bases, V lost 3 bases, and 6 bases had no gene match.